Following are 25 T cell receptor beta chains from one sample sequenced in a study of regulatory T cells in long-lasting Graves disease. CDR3-region Arm-PCR and iRepertoire HTBI primers produced the TCR beta libraries. TCRdb called the multiplex PCR reads again in MiXCR, with one record for every CDR3 protein. The repertoire holds 500,000 to 800,000 distinct CDR3 sequences, with 25% to 35% as singletons. Sample time point: persistent/refractory GD, antithyroid drugs over 5 years with positive TRAb. The authors made the TCR library using RNA they extracted from PBMCs. The specimen was peripheral blood mononuclear cells (PBMCs), collected when the disease was refractory, from a patient treated with antithyroid drugs. The origin of the receptors is a female donor with Graves disease.

The chain recombines TRBV15 with TRBJ1-1; unclear D gene. Between the trimmed V and J ends, which lost 0 bases and 7 bases, there was a span of 6 bases. This CDR3 is built from 12 residues. Per germline, CDR1 LNHNV and CDR2 YYDKDF (reference sequence). Here the CDR3 DNA reads TGTGCCACCAGCAGAGAGGTTGGTGAAGCTTTCTTT. Residues: CATSREVGEAFF.

The V and J genes are TRBV7-3 and TRBJ2-5; TRBD2 matches at 8 bases. CDR1 is SGHTA and CDR2 is FQGTGA in the germline V gene. CDR3 size: 14 residues. Trimming removed 5 bases from V and 5 bases from J; junction bases left unmatched: 7. CDR3 in amino acids: CASSNFSGNETQYF. In DNA, the CDR3 is TGTGCCAGCAGCAATTTTAGCGGGAACGAGACCCAGTACTTC. The full variable domain, completed using reference TRBV7-3 and TRBJ2-5, is GAGVSQTPSNKVTEKGKYVELRCDPISGHTALYWYRQSLGQGPEFLIYFQGTGAADDSGLPNDRFFAVRPEGSVSTLKIQRTERGDSAVYLCASSNFSGNETQYFGPGTRLLVL.

The chain is built from TRBV9 and TRBJ2-3, with 8 nucleotides matching TRBD2. CDR1 and CDR2 from the germline V gene are SGDLS and YYNGEE. The ends lost 0 bases at V and 0 bases at J; junction bases unmatched: 3. The CDR3 is 16 residues long. The DNA for the CDR3 is TGTGCCAGCAGCGTAGCGGCGGGGGGTAGCACAGATACGCAGTATTTT. This sequence encodes CASSVAAGGSTDTQYF.

This clonotype has ten or more counts. The V gene is TRBV10-3, the J gene TRBJ2-5; the match to TRBD1 covers 7 bases. CDR1 ENHRY and CDR2 SYGVKD come from the germline V gene. V gave up 4 bases and J gave up 2 bases; unmatched junction bases: 4. The CDR3 has 14 amino acids. In DNA form, the CDR3 reads TGTGCCATCAGTGTCCCGGGACAGCAAGAGACCCAGTACTTC. Its protein is CAISVPGQQETQYF.

This clonotype has only a few counts. The CDR3 nucleotides read TGTGCCTGGAAACAGGGGGCGAGCTACACCTTC. Amino acids: CAWKQGASYTF. V is TRBV30 and J is TRBJ1-2; 9 nucleotides match TRBD1. V lost 4 bases, J lost 9 bases, and 3 bases stayed unmatched. Germline lookup yields CDR1 GTSNPN and CDR2 SVGIG (reference sequence). The length of the CDR3 is 11 residues.

This clonotype was detected ten times or more. The rearrangement joins TRBV28 to TRBJ1-5; TRBD1 might be the D (5 bases). This CDR3 is built from 15 residues. V was shortened by 3 bases and J by 4 bases, with 13 bases between the two germline ends. CDR1 is MDHEN and CDR2 is SYDVKM in the germline V gene. CDR3 sequence: CASSLGRGRNQPQHF. The CDR3 nucleotides are TGTGCCAGCAGTTTGGGAAGGGGAAGGAATCAGCCCCAGCATTTT.

V gene TRBV19 combines with J gene TRBJ1-5; D not certain. Germline assignment: CDR1 LNHDA and CDR2 SQIVND (reference sequence). The CDR3 has 14 amino acids. With 6 bases removed from V and 2 bases from J, the gap between germline ends came to 11 bases. The CDR3 DNA reads TGTGCCAGTAGCCGGGTCAGTCGCAATCAGCCCCAGCATTTT. Amino acid sequence: CASSRVSRNQPQHF.

This clonotype appeared many times. This rearrangement joins TRBV28 to TRBJ1-1; 8 bases are shared with TRBD1. V was pared by 0 bases and J by 7 bases, with 13 bases of the junction left unmatched. The V gene's germline CDR1 is MDHEN and CDR2 SYDVKM. The CDR3 extends over 17 amino acids. The CDR3 region has the DNA TGTGCCAGCAGTTTATGGGTGGGGGCGCAGACAGGGGTTGAAGCTTTCTTT. Amino acids: CASSLWVGAQTGVEAFF.

This clonotype has only a few counts. CDR3 DNA sequence: TGTGCCAGCAGTCATATTCTGGGGGCGCCCAACTATGGCTACACCTTC. Protein: CASSHILGAPNYGYTF. The rearrangement links TRBV6-1 to TRBJ1-2, with D perhaps matching TRBD1 (6 bases). Germline V gene sequence: CDR1 MNHNS, CDR2 SASEGT. Deletions cut 5 bases from V and 2 bases from J, with 18 bases between. The CDR3 consists of 16 residues.

The rearrangement links TRBV5-1 to TRBJ1-1; 8 bases line up with TRBD1. The CDR3 is 16 amino acids. CDR1 SGHRS and CDR2 YFSETQ come from the germline V gene. The V and J ends lost 4 bases and 1 base, in that order; junction bases with no gene match: 9. The CDR3 region is CASSRETGERNTEAFF. CDR3 bases: TGCGCCAGCAGCCGAGAGACAGGGGAGAGGAACACTGAAGCTTTCTTT.

This clonotype was seen repeatedly, ten times or more. The genes are TRBV2 and TRBJ1-6, with D maybe TRBD1 (6 bases). Germline CDR1 and CDR2: SNHLY and FYNNEI. V gave up 6 bases and J gave up 6 bases, with 15 bases separating them. This CDR3 is built from 15 residues. The CDR3 here is CASSTAGDPNSPLHF. In nucleotides, the CDR3 is TGTGCCAGCAGCACCGCAGGGGATCCTAATTCACCCCTCCACTTT.

This clonotype was counted only a few times. The chain is built from TRBV7-2 and TRBJ2-4; 9 nucleotides align to TRBD1. Germline CDR1 is SGHTA and CDR2 is FQGNSA. The CDR3 sequence is 18 residues long. The J segment lost 1 base and the V segment lost 5 bases, leaving 12 bases of the junction unmatched. The CDR3 region is CASSIPGTGCAAKNIQYF. In DNA, the CDR3 is TGTGCCAGCAGCATCCCCGGGACAGGGTGTGCCGCCAAAAACATTCAGTACTTC.

This CDR3 reads CASGLRGASTDTQYF. Here the CDR3 DNA reads TGTGCTAGTGGTTTACGCGGCGCTAGCACAGATACGCAGTATTTT. The J gene is TRBJ2-3, the V gene TRBV12-5, with D uncertain. The V gene's germline CDR1 is LGHNT and CDR2 FRNRAP. The CDR3 sequence is 15 residues long. Trimming removed 3 bases at V and 0 bases at J, with 10 bases between.

The rearrangement links TRBV7-3 to TRBJ2-7; 11 positions agree with TRBD1. The ends lost 6 bases at V and 7 bases at J; junction bases unmatched: 11. Germline CDR1 SGHTA, CDR2 FQGTGA. This CDR3 is 15 amino acids long. The CDR3 loop is CASSYKGTGGWEQYF. The CDR3 DNA sequence: TGTGCCAGCAGTTACAAGGGGACAGGGGGATGGGAGCAGTACTTC.

Regarding this clonotype: One end of the junction is discordant with germline, which a read error may explain. V is TRBV20-1 and J is TRBJ1-5; unclear D gene. The CDR3 totals 16 residues. CDR1 and CDR2 (germline): DFQATT, SNEGSKA (reference sequence). CDR3 sequence (DNA): TGCAGTGCTGGAGATAGTGGGGAGTATAGCAATCAGCCCCAGCATTTT. Translation gives CSAGDSGEYSNQPQHF.

For the CDR3, the DNA is TGCGCCAGCAGCCTAACTCCTTTATCGGATGGCTACACCTTC. Its protein is CASSLTPLSDGYTF. The chain employs TRBV4-1 and TRBJ1-2; D is unclear. The germline V and J ends were trimmed by 4 bases and 6 bases, with 15 bases remaining between them. The CDR3 runs to 14 residues. Per the germline V gene, CDR1 is MGHRA and CDR2 is YSYEKL.

Many counts were recorded for this clonotype. The genes are TRBV6-2 or TRBV6-3 and TRBJ1-6; D remains unclear. Trimming took 5 bases from V and 4 from J, leaving 21 bases between them. The germline V gene has CDR1 MNHEY and CDR2 SVGEGT. CDR3 length equals 18 residues. The CDR3 DNA reads as TGTGCCAGCAGTGAGAACCGCGATCCGCGGGGTTATAATTCACCCCTCCACTTT. Amino acid sequence: CASSENRDPRGYNSPLHF.

The chain is built from TRBV30 and TRBJ1-2; D unclear. Trimming shortened V by 0 bases and J by 1 base, and 12 bases separated the two germline ends. Per germline, CDR1 GTSNPN and CDR2 SVGIG (reference sequence). The CDR3 totals 15 residues. The CDR3 region has the DNA TGTGCCTGGAGTGTACCGAGGGAGATTAACTATGGCTACACCTTC. It translates to CAWSVPREINYGYTF.

This clonotype came up a few times. The chain employs TRBV28 and TRBJ2-2, with D possibly being TRBD1 (5 bases). Between the trimmed V and J ends, which lost 6 bases and 9 bases, there was a span of 14 bases. The CDR3 length is 13 residues. The germline V gene encodes CDR1 MDHEN and CDR2 SYDVKM. This chain's CDR3 is CASSLTGNWELFF. The CDR3, as DNA: TGTGCCAGCAGCCTCACAGGAAACTGGGAGCTGTTTTTT.

The chain employs TRBV27 and TRBJ2-3; D unclear. Germline-derived CDR1 and CDR2 are MNHEY and SMNVEV (reference sequence). V gave up 3 bases and J gave up 9 bases, with 7 bases separating them. CDR3 length: 11 residues. The CDR3 sequence: CASSFYGTQYF. DNA for the CDR3: TGTGCCAGCAGTTTTTACGGGACGCAGTATTTT.

The sample holds many counts of this clonotype. The chain recombines TRBV12-3 or TRBV12-4 with TRBJ2-7; D is ambiguous. CDR3 size: 14 residues. Trimming cost V 1 base and J 0 bases, with 7 bases left between them. CDR3 protein: CASSLGLLSYEQYF. Here the CDR3 DNA reads TGTGCCAGCAGTTTAGGTCTGCTCTCCTACGAGCAGTACTTC.

In its sample, this clonotype was seen many times. The chain is built from TRBV28 and TRBJ2-5; 11 bases match TRBD2. With V trimmed by 6 bases and J by 2 bases, 8 bases remained unmatched. Germline V gene lookup returns CDR1 MDHEN and CDR2 SYDVKM. CDR3 length: 16 amino acids. The CDR3 reads CASSKTSGRGQETQYF. DNA of the CDR3: TGTGCCAGCAGCAAAACTAGCGGGAGAGGACAAGAGACCCAGTACTTC.

This clonotype was picked up a small number of times. The chain has TRBV7-6 and TRBJ2-2, with D maybe TRBD1 (5 bases). The CDR3 is made up of 14 amino acids. The germline V gene has CDR1 SGHVS and CDR2 FNYEAQ. Trimming took 0 bases from V and 6 from J, leaving 8 bases between them. In DNA form, the CDR3 reads TGTGCCAGCAGCTTAGCGGGGCTTTCCGGGGAGCTGTTTTTT. This translates into CASSLAGLSGELFF.

This sequence joins TRBV6-1 and TRBJ2-3; 11 bases fit TRBD2. The length of the CDR3 is 18 residues. CDR1 is MNHNS and CDR2 is SASEGT in the germline V gene. The J segment lost 0 bases and the V segment lost 6 bases, leaving 11 bases of the junction unmatched. CDR3 DNA: TGTGCCAGCAGACCTACTAGCGGGAGAGTCTCTAGCACAGATACGCAGTATTTT. It yields the protein CASRPTSGRVSSTDTQYF.

This clonotype was found many times. This rearrangement joins TRBV6-1 to TRBJ1-5, with 9 bases matching TRBD1. V trimming: 6 bases; J trimming: 6 bases; junction bases outside the gene matches: 0. This CDR3 comprises 12 residues. Germline loops: CDR1 MNHNS, CDR2 SASEGT. The CDR3 sequence is CASRTGGQPQHF. The CDR3 DNA sequence: TGTGCCAGCAGGACAGGGGGTCAGCCCCAGCATTTT.